This T cell receptor (beta chain) was captured by sequencing in a study of T cells after yellow fever vaccination. Study-level information: Libraries from low-cell-number fractions were prepared with the SMART-Seq v4 Ultra Low Input RNA kit. Notes on the study in general: In FACS-sorted repertoires, abundant clonotypes from the bulk population could appear as contaminants. Peak timing came faster in the weaker secondary response, day 5 versus 15. Primary-vaccination clones mostly resurfaced post-booster (about 95% CD4, 85% to 90% CD8).

This clonotype was recorded a few times. Its antigen is currently unknown. TCRdb reprocessed the 5' RACE reads with MiXCR, giving one entry per CDR3 protein. The sample holds 450,000 to 600,000 distinct CDR3 sequences, about a sixth seen once. The sequence was obtained from a man aged 18 to 35 who received the YFV17D yellow fever vaccine. This material consisted of PBMCs, taken 4 to 6 days after the first yellow fever vaccination.

The CDR3 spells CASSQEGHNSPLHF. The CDR3 DNA follows: TGTGCCAGCAGCCAAGAAGGGCATAATTCACCCCTCCACTTT. The chain has TRBV3-1 and TRBJ1-6, with D hard to call. Trimming pared 0 bases from V and 5 bases from J, leaving 5 bases between. The CDR3 has 14 residues. Germline V lookup: CDR1 LGHDT, CDR2 YNNKEL (reference sequence). Based on the CDR3 plus reference TRBV3-1 and TRBJ1-6, the full variable domain is DTAVSQTPKYLVTQMGNDKSIKCEQNLGHDTMYWYKQDSKKFLKIMFSYNNKELIINETVPNRFSPKSPDKAHLNLHINSLELGDSAVYFCASSQEGHNSPLHFGNGTRLTVT.